This T cell receptor (beta chain) was recorded in a study of cytomegalovirus exposure and HLA in healthy donors. Separate from the approximately 670-subject first cohort, the 120-subject validation cohort was the one that the donors belonged to. The assay was immunoSEQ multiplex PCR, and TCRdb's table has in-frame clones only and misses some. The repertoire holds under 300,000 clones, with nearly 90% as singletons. The receptor was isolated from a woman younger than 35 in good health and CMV-seronegative. The specimen sequenced was PBMCs.

In DNA form, the CDR3 reads TGCAGTGCGCGTCAAATATACGAGCAGTACTTC. It translates to CSARQIYEQYF. This chain joins TRBV20-1 and TRBJ2-7; D not resolved. The V gene lost 6 bases and the J gene lost 4 bases, with 10 bases spanning the gap. This CDR3 is 11 amino acids long. Germline V gene data show CDR1 as DFQATT and CDR2 as SNEGSKA (reference sequence).